This TCR beta chain was found in a study of shared clonotypes between healthy human individuals. Authors' analysis steps: Filtering was not the same, since immunoSEQ gave junction-only sequences without quality scores. Profiled with immunoSEQ multiplex PCR; TCRdb holds only in-frame clones, not every one. V and J calls and clone size follow that table, whereas D and trimming were derived from the DNA. The data contain 2.3 million or so clones, about 92% of them singletons. The CDR3 runs 14 residues. V lost 0 bases to trimming and J lost 6 bases, with 9 bases between them. Germline V lookup: CDR1 MNHNY, CDR2 SVGAGI (reference sequence).

Source material: naive CD4+ T cells from PBMCs. Subset reported: CD45RA+ positively selected. The chain recombines TRBV6-6 with TRBJ1-5; no clear D gene. The sequence was obtained from a man aged 18 to 30 in good health. Some clones in this sample may be carry-over from other donors' samples. CDR3 DNA: TGTGCCAGCAGTTACTCGAACGGGGTTCAGCCCCAGCATTTT. Translated, it gives CASSYSNGVQPQHF.